This T cell receptor beta chain was identified in a study of shared clonotypes between healthy human individuals. Study-wide background: Three plates each covered CD4 naive and memory; CD8 naive two, CD8 memory one.

Repertoires were generated with immunoSEQ multiplex PCR, while TCRdb's copy carries only in-frame clones and drops some. This sample has a few hundred thousand clones, with more than 60% found just once. This sequence originates from a man aged 25 to 40 in good health. Sequencing was performed on memory CD4+ T cells sorted from blood. The sample's subset: CD45RA-negative fraction.

CDR3 bases: TGTGCCAGCAGTCCGTCTAGTTCCCTGATTGATACGCAGTATTTT. Translation gives CASSPSSSLIDTQYF. The V gene is TRBV28, the J gene TRBJ2-3; D remains unclear. Germline V gene sequence: CDR1 MDHEN, CDR2 SYDVKM. Deletions cut 5 bases from V and 6 bases from J, with 18 bases between. The CDR3 is 15 amino acids.